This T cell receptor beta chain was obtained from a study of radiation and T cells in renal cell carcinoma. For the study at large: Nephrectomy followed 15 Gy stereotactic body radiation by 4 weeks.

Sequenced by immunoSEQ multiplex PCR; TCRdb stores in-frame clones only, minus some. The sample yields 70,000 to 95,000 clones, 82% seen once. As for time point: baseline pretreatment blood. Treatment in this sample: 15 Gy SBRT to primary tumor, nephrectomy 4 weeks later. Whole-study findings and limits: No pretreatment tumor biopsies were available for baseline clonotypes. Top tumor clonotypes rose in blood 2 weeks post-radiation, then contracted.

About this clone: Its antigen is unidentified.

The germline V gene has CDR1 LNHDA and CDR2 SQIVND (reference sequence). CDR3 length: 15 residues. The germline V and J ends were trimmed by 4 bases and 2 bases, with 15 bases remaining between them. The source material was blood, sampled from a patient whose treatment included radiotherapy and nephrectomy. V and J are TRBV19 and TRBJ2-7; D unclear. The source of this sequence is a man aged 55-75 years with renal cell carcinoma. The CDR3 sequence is CASSSSDRLTYEQYF. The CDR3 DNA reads TGTGCCAGTAGTAGCTCCGACCGTCTAACCTACGAGCAGTACTTC.